The TCR beta chain described here comes from a study of shared clonotypes between healthy human individuals. Study background: For every donor, three CD4 naive, three CD4 memory, two CD8 naive and one CD8 memory plates were used.

This CDR3 has 14 amino acids. Germline loops: CDR1 SGHTS, CDR2 YDEGEE. The ends were cut back, 0 bases at V and 3 bases at J, with 9 bases in the middle. TCRdb's table, derived via immunoSEQ multiplex PCR, lists solely in-frame clones and lacks some. The sample holds 2.3 million or so clones, approximately 93% seen once. Both subsets, CD45RA+ naive and CD45RA-negative memory, were split from the CD4+ cells. The sample consisted of naive CD4+ T cells from PBMCs. The subset here: CD45RA+ positively selected. This rearrangement joins TRBV5-8 to TRBJ2-5, with D possibly matching TRBD1 (6 bases). The TCR comes from a man between 18 and 29 years old in good health. Some clones in this sample may be carry-over from other donors' samples. This chain's CDR3 is CASSLEGGKETQYF. CDR3 coding DNA: TGTGCCAGCAGCTTGGAAGGGGGAAAAGAGACCCAGTACTTC.